Shown below are 30 T cell receptor beta chains from a single sample sequenced in a study of cytomegalovirus exposure and HLA in healthy donors. PCR involved 60 Vbeta and 13 Jbeta primers. Sequencing used immunoSEQ multiplex PCR; TCRdb keeps in-frame clones, though not all of them. The top ten clones hold approximately 8% of a sample with 95,000 to 150,000 clones, over 60% of them seen once. The specimen sequenced was PBMCs. The receptor source for this set is a woman in her thirties or forties in good health and CMV-seropositive.

This chain uses TRBV19 with TRBJ1-2, with D possibly matching TRBD1 (6 bases). Trimming left V 7 bases short and J 5 bases short, with 14 bases between. Germline lookup yields CDR1 LNHDA and CDR2 SQIVND (reference sequence). There are 13 residues in the CDR3. Here the CDR3 DNA reads TGTGCCAGTAACCAGGGGTCCCCTTATGGCTACACCTTC. Amino acid sequence: CASNQGSPYGYTF.

The V gene is TRBV4-1, the J gene TRBJ2-5; 15 bases agree with TRBD2. CDR3 length equals 19 residues. Germline CDR1 MGHRA, CDR2 YSYEKL. The J segment lost 2 bases and the V segment lost 2 bases, leaving 9 bases of the junction unmatched. The CDR3 protein is CASSQLGLAGGLGQETQYF. As DNA, the CDR3 is TGCGCCAGCAGCCAACTAGGACTAGCGGGAGGGCTGGGGCAAGAGACCCAGTACTTC.

For the CDR3, the DNA is TGTGCCTGGAGTCTTGGGACAGGGGTCCACAATGAGCAGTTCTTC. Protein sequence: CAWSLGTGVHNEQFF. This sequence joins TRBV30 and TRBJ2-1, with 10 bases aligning to TRBD1. The ends lost 2 bases at V and 5 bases at J; junction bases unmatched: 6. The CDR3 is 15 residues long. Germline-derived CDR1 and CDR2 are GTSNPN and SVGIG (reference sequence). The full variable domain, its missing parts supplied by reference TRBV30 and TRBJ2-1, is SQTIHQWPATLVQPVGSPLSLECTVEGTSNPNLYWYRQAAGRGLQLLFYSVGIGQISSEVPQNLSASRPQDRQFILSSKKLLLSDSGFYLCAWSLGTGVHNEQFFGPGTRLTVL.

The chain recombines TRBV30 with TRBJ1-4; no clear D. There are 13 residues in the CDR3. Germline CDR1 is GTSNPN and CDR2 is SVGIG (reference sequence). The V end lost 1 base, the J end lost 4 bases, and 7 bases lay between the germline ends. The CDR3: CAWSGALNEKLFF. The DNA of the CDR3 is TGTGCCTGGAGTGGCGCGCTTAATGAAAAACTGTTTTTT.

This clone was picked up a small number of times. The J gene is TRBJ2-7, the V gene TRBV2; 7 nucleotides align to TRBD1. The CDR3 extends over 14 amino acids. Germline V CDR1 and CDR2: SNHLY, FYNNEI. The J segment lost 3 bases and the V segment lost 2 bases, leaving 4 bases of the junction unmatched. The CDR3 loop is CASSETTGYYEQYF. As DNA, the CDR3 is TGTGCCAGCAGTGAAACGACAGGGTACTACGAGCAGTACTTC. Full variable domain (missing parts from reference TRBV2 and TRBJ2-7): EPEVTQTPSHQVTQMGQEVILRCVPISNHLYFYWYRQILGQKVEFLVSFYNNEISEKSEIFDDQFSVERPDGSNFTLKIRSTKLEDSAMYFCASSETTGYYEQYFGPGTRLTVT.

The V call is TRBV11-2, the J call TRBJ2-1, with a possible D match to TRBD2 (6 bases). CDR1 and CDR2 from the germline V gene are SGHAT and FQNNGV. The V end was cut by 6 bases, the J end by 10 bases, with 34 bases between. The CDR3 is 19 residues long. CDR3 sequence (DNA): TGTGCCAGCAGGTCCCCGTCTCTGGGCGGGATGCCCCGACAACGGGAGCAGTTCTTC. Translating gives CASRSPSLGGMPRQREQFF.

This chain links TRBV29-1 with TRBJ1-1, with 7 bases identical to TRBD1. With V trimmed by 1 base and J by 4 bases, 15 bases remained unmatched. Germline loops: CDR1 SQVTM, CDR2 ANQGSEA. The CDR3 spans 17 residues. CDR3 loop: CSVEGRSPTGRGTEAFF. In DNA form, the CDR3 reads TGCAGCGTTGAAGGGAGGTCTCCGACAGGGCGCGGCACTGAAGCTTTCTTT.

CDR3 nucleotides: TGTGCCAGCAGCTTATGGGCGCCTGGTAGCGGGACCTCCACAGATACGCAGTATTTT. Translating it yields CASSLWAPGSGTSTDTQYF. The chain links TRBV7-6 to TRBJ2-3; 8 bases are a match to TRBD2. This CDR3 has 19 amino acids. The V gene's germline CDR1 is SGHVS and CDR2 FNYEAQ. With 2 bases clipped from V and 2 bases from J, the junction kept 15 bases outside the gene matches.

The V gene is TRBV27, the J gene TRBJ2-7; tentatively, D is TRBD1 (6 bases). Germline assignment: CDR1 MNHEY and CDR2 SMNVEV (reference sequence). V gave up 3 bases and J gave up 0 bases, with 12 bases separating them. CDR3 length equals 15 residues. As DNA, the CDR3 is TGTGCCAGCAGTTTTTCAGGGGCAAACTCCTACGAGCAGTACTTC. Translated: CASSFSGANSYEQYF.

The chain couples TRBV6-5 to TRBJ2-7; D call uncertain. The CDR3 sequence is 12 residues long. CDR1 MNHEY and CDR2 SVGAGI come from the germline V gene. V dropped 7 bases and J dropped 2 bases, with 9 bases sitting between them. CDR3 DNA: TGTGCCAGCATTGACTTTGCCTACGAGCAGTACTTC. This sequence encodes CASIDFAYEQYF.

This sequence joins TRBV7-9 and TRBJ2-7; tentative D call: TRBD2 (6 bases). With 5 bases removed from V and 0 bases from J, the gap between germline ends came to 14 bases. Germline V lookup: CDR1 SEHNR, CDR2 FQNEAQ (reference sequence). The CDR3 length is 15 residues. The CDR3 spells CASSPWGGNSYEQYF. CDR3 DNA sequence: TGTGCCAGCAGCCCTTGGGGAGGCAACTCCTACGAGCAGTACTTC.

This clone was seen a single time. The chain joins TRBV5-8 to TRBJ2-7; 7 nucleotides match TRBD2. This CDR3 has 15 residues. Germline CDR1 SGHTS, CDR2 YDEGEE. V lost 3 bases to trimming and J lost 0 bases; unmatched junction nucleotides: 6. In DNA form, the CDR3 reads TGTGCCAGCAGCTGGAGCGGGGCCAACTCCTACGAGCAGTACTTC. Protein sequence: CASSWSGANSYEQYF.

The genes are TRBV2 and TRBJ1-5; tentatively, D is TRBD1 (5 bases). Trimming removed 7 bases from V and 0 bases from J, with 13 bases in between. The CDR3 runs 15 residues. Germline V gene sequence: CDR1 SNHLY, CDR2 FYNNEI. Written as DNA, the CDR3 is TGTGCCAGCACAACAAGGGGATATAGCAATCAGCCCCAGCATTTT. Its translation: CASTTRGYSNQPQHF.

This clone was seen only a few times. The chain couples TRBV7-6 to TRBJ2-3; 9 bases align to TRBD2. The CDR3 consists of 16 residues. Germline V lookup: CDR1 SGHVS, CDR2 FNYEAQ. Unmatched junction bases numbered 6, after V lost 2 bases and J lost 3 bases. The CDR3 DNA reads TGTGCCAGCAGCTTATCTGCGGGAGGGAAGACAGATACGCAGTATTTT. As protein: CASSLSAGGKTDTQYF. Together with reference TRBV7-6 and TRBJ2-3, the CDR3 gives the full variable domain: GAGVSQSPRYKVTKRGQDVALRCDPISGHVSLYWYRQALGQGPEFLTYFNYEAQQDKSGLPNDRFSAERPEGSISTLTIQRTEQRDSAMYRCASSLSAGGKTDTQYFGPGTRLTVL.

This chain links TRBV11-3 with TRBJ2-1, with 16 nucleotides matching TRBD2. CDR1 and CDR2 (germline): SGHNT, YENEEA. The CDR3 is made up of 16 amino acids. The junction had 8 bases not matched to a gene; V was cut back by 5 bases and J by 10 bases. The CDR3 sequence is CASSLGLAGGPGEQFF. DNA of the CDR3: TGTGCCAGCAGCCTGGGACTAGCGGGGGGGCCAGGGGAGCAGTTCTTC.

The V call is TRBV28, the J call TRBJ2-7; no definite D call. The CDR3 runs to 13 residues. CDR1 and CDR2 (germline): MDHEN, SYDVKM. Trimming took off 5 bases at V and 0 bases at J, with 8 bases between the two ends. CDR3 loop: CASSPYYSYEQYF. The CDR3 DNA reads as TGTGCCAGCAGTCCTTACTACTCCTACGAGCAGTACTTC.

The gene calls are TRBV30 and TRBJ1-2, with TRBD1 identical over 8 bases. Germline assignment: CDR1 GTSNPN and CDR2 SVGIG (reference sequence). Unmatched junction bases numbered 1, after V lost 4 bases and J lost 3 bases. The CDR3 extends over 12 amino acids. The CDR3 loop is CAWTGGDYGYTF. CDR3 nucleotides: TGTGCCTGGACAGGGGGCGACTATGGCTACACCTTC.

The gene calls are TRBV30 and TRBJ1-3; 8 positions match TRBD1. Germline V CDR1 and CDR2: GTSNPN, SVGIG (reference sequence). This CDR3 spans 15 amino acids. Losses at the gene ends were 2 bases for V and 2 bases for J; bases not matched to a gene: 5. CDR3 in amino acids: CAWSFQGATGNTIYF. For the CDR3, the DNA is TGTGCCTGGAGTTTCCAGGGGGCGACTGGAAACACCATATATTTT.

This rearrangement joins TRBV29-1 to TRBJ2-1, with 7 bases matching TRBD1. From germline, CDR1 is SQVTM and CDR2 ANQGSEA. Trimming at V came to 1 base and at J to 6 bases, leaving 15 bases not matched to a gene. This CDR3 has 17 residues. The CDR3 spells CSVEGGKGASVGNEQFF. Here the CDR3 DNA reads TGCAGCGTTGAAGGGGGGAAGGGGGCGTCTGTGGGCAATGAGCAGTTCTTC.

The chain couples TRBV11-2 to TRBJ2-7; D may be TRBD1 (6 bases). The ends were cut back, 1 base at V and 6 bases at J, with 10 bases in the middle. Germline loops: CDR1 SGHAT, CDR2 FQNNGV. The CDR3 length is 13 residues. Here the CDR3 DNA reads TGTGCCAGCAGCTTAGGGCAGGGGACCGAGCAGTACTTC. Its translation is CASSLGQGTEQYF.

The V and J genes are TRBV4-2 and TRBJ2-1, with D tentatively TRBD2 (6 bases). The CDR3 has 18 amino acids. In germline, CDR1 is LGHNA, CDR2 YNFKEQ. V lost 1 base to trimming and J lost 7 bases, with 23 bases between them. CDR3 residues: CASSQVGSGHTVSNEQFF. The CDR3 DNA reads as TGTGCCAGCAGCCAAGTGGGTAGCGGACATACTGTGTCGAATGAGCAGTTCTTC.

This clone was counted only a few times. The chain carries TRBV28 and TRBJ2-5; possibly TRBD1 for D (5 bases). CDR1 is MDHEN, CDR2 SYDVKM, per germline. Trimming stripped 3 bases from V and 1 base from J, with 12 bases between. The CDR3 is made up of 15 amino acids. CDR3 DNA sequence: TGTGCCAGCAGTTTTTCAGGGCAGGTCCAAGAGACCCAGTACTTC. Encoded protein: CASSFSGQVQETQYF.

Here the CDR3 reads CAWHGVGGSEAFF. CDR3 coding DNA: TGTGCCTGGCACGGGGTCGGGGGGTCTGAAGCTTTCTTT. The chain employs TRBV30 and TRBJ1-1; a possible D gene is TRBD1 (5 bases). Trimming pared 5 bases from V and 6 bases from J, leaving 16 bases between. The CDR3 extends over 13 amino acids. Per the germline V gene, CDR1 is GTSNPN and CDR2 is SVGIG (reference sequence).

The chain links TRBV4-2 to TRBJ2-3; 10 bases agree with TRBD1. J was trimmed by 1 base and V by 1 base; bases with no gene match: 2. Germline V gene lookup returns CDR1 LGHNA and CDR2 YNFKEQ. The CDR3 loop spans 16 amino acids. The CDR3 sequence: CASSQVGQGRTDTQYF. In DNA form, the CDR3 reads TGTGCCAGCAGCCAAGTGGGACAGGGGCGCACAGATACGCAGTATTTT.

The V and J genes are TRBV7-2 and TRBJ1-1; 9 bases align to TRBD1. This CDR3 is built from 15 residues. The V segment lost 1 base and the J segment 9 bases; nucleotides outside the gene matches: 9. Per the germline V gene, CDR1 is SGHTA and CDR2 is FQGNSA. The CDR3 sequence is CASSLVGTGNHQAFF. Written as DNA, the CDR3 is TGTGCCAGCAGCTTAGTGGGGACAGGGAACCACCAAGCTTTCTTT.

In this sample, this clone is medium-sized (0.01 to 0.1%). The chain has TRBV6-4 and TRBJ2-3, with TRBD2 identical over 7 bases. The CDR3 loop spans 14 amino acids. The V gene end was trimmed by 6 bases and the J gene end by 6 bases; junction bases not matched to a gene: 9. Germline lookup yields CDR1 MRHNA and CDR2 SNTAGT. CDR3 nucleotides: TGTGCCAGCAGCGAGCGGGGAGGTCAGGATACGCAGTATTTT. It specifies CASSERGGQDTQYF.

This rearrangement joins TRBV5-1 to TRBJ2-3; 8 bases align to TRBD2. CDR3 size: 16 residues. J lost 6 bases, V lost 0 bases, and 9 bases had no gene match. CDR1 is SGHRS and CDR2 is YFSETQ in the germline V gene. CDR3 amino acids: CASSLAGRGAADTQYF. In DNA form, the CDR3 reads TGCGCCAGCAGCTTGGCGGGGCGGGGGGCGGCGGATACGCAGTATTTT.

This clone is a singleton in its sample. The chain recombines TRBV7-8 with TRBJ2-3; a weak D match, TRBD2 (6 bases). The V end was cut by 7 bases, the J end by 7 bases, with 21 bases between. The CDR3 extends over 15 amino acids. Germline V CDR1 and CDR2: SGHVS, FQNEAQ. The CDR3 is CASTPREGRGNTQYF. DNA for the CDR3: TGTGCCAGCACCCCCCGAGAGGGGCGCGGGAATACGCAGTATTTT. Filled out from reference TRBV7-8 and TRBJ2-3, the complete variable domain reads GAGVSQSPRYKVAKRGQDVALRCDPISGHVSLFWYQQALGQGPEFLTYFQNEAQLDKSGLPSDRFFAERPEGSVSTLKIQRTQQEDSAVYLCASTPREGRGNTQYFGPGTRLTVL.

CDR3 sequence reads: CSVNRDYEQYF. The CDR3 DNA sequence: TGCAGCGTAAACAGGGATTACGAGCAGTACTTC. The chain uses TRBV29-1 and TRBJ2-7; weak D call: TRBD1 (6 bases). Per the germline V gene, CDR1 is SQVTM and CDR2 is ANQGSEA. V was trimmed by 6 bases and J by 4 bases, leaving 10 bases between them. CDR3 length: 11 amino acids.

The J gene is TRBJ2-1, the V gene TRBV30; D is unclear. CDR1 and CDR2 from the germline V gene are GTSNPN and SVGIG (reference sequence). The CDR3 covers 14 residues. The V gene lost 4 bases and the J gene lost 4 bases, with 14 bases spanning the gap. In nucleotides, the CDR3 is TGTGCCTGGACCCCCCCCACAGCTTACAATGAGCAGTTCTTC. The encoded protein is CAWTPPTAYNEQFF.